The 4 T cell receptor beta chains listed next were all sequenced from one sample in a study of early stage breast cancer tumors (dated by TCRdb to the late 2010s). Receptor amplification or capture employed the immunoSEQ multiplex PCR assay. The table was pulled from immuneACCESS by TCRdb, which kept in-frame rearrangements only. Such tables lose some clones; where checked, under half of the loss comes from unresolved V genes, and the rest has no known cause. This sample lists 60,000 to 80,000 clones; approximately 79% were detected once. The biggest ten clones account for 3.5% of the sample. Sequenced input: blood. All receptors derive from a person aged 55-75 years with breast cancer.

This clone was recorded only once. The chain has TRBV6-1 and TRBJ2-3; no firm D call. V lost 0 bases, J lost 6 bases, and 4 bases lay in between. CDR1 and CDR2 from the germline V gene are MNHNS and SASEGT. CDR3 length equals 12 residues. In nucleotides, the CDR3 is TGTGCCAGCAGTGAAGCTGGGGATACGCAGTATTTT. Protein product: CASSEAGDTQYF.

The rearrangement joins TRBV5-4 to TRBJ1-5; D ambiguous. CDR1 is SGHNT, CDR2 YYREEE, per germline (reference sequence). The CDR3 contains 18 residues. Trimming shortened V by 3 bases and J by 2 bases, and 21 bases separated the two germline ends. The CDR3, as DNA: TGTGCCAGCAGCTCCGAGAGTGGGCAGCAAGGAGGCAATCAGCCCCAGCATTTT. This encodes CASSSESGQQGGNQPQHF.

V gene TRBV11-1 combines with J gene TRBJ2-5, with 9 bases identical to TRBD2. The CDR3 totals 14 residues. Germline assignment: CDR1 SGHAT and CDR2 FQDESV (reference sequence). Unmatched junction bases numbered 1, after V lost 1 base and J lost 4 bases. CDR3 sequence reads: CASSLVLAGETQYF. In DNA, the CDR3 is TGTGCCAGCAGCTTAGTACTAGCGGGAGAGACCCAGTACTTC.

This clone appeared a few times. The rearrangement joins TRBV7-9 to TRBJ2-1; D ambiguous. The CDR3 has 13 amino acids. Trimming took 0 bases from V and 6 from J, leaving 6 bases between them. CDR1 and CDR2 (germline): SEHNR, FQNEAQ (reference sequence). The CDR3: CASSLAGGNEQFF. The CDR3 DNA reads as TGTGCCAGCAGCTTAGCCGGTGGCAATGAGCAGTTCTTC.